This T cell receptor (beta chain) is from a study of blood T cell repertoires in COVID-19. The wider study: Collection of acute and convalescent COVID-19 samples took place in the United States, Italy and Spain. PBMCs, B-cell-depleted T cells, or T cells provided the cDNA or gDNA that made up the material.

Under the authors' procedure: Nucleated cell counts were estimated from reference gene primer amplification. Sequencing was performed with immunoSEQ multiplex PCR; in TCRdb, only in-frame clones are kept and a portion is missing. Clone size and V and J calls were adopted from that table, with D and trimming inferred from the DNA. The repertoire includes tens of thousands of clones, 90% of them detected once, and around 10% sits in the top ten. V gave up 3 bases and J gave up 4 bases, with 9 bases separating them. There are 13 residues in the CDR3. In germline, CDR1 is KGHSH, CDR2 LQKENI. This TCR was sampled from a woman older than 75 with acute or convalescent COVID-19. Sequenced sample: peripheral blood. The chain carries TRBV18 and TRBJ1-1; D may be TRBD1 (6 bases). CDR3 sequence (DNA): TGTGCCAGCTCACCTCAGGGGCTCACTGAAGCTTTCTTT. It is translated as CASSPQGLTEAFF.